This is a list of T cell receptor beta chains from one sample in a study of T-cell reconstitution after alpha-beta-depleted transplantation in children. From the PCR reads, TCRdb called clonotypes with MiXCR, one entry per CDR3 protein. Of a few hundred thousand distinct CDR3 sequences listed, around 13% are singletons. Sequenced here: PBMCs from the stem cell graft donor, sampled from the stem cell graft. The receptors originated from a human donor who donated a stem cell graft to a child with combined immunodeficiency. Both conserved end residues are part of each CDR3. D genes are given only for firm matches. The size entry is marked missing in some rows and otherwise reads once, few, many or a size class.

TGTGCCAGCGGCTTGGATCCAGGGACCTACGAGCAGTACTTC | CASGLDPGTYEQYF | TRBJ2-7 | NA | TRBV5-6 | NA
TGCGCCAGCAGCGACAGGGGCGGGCATGGCTACACCTTC | CASSDRGGHGYTF | TRBJ1-2 | TRBD1 | TRBV10-2 | NA
TGCGCCAGCAGCTTACAGGGGGCGCTCGGTACTGAAGCTTTCTTT | CASSLQGALGTEAFF | TRBJ1-1 | TRBD1 | TRBV5-1 | few
TGTGCCAGCAGTGTACCAAACTCAGGCCATGGGCCCGGAGAGACCCAGTACTTC | CASSVPNSGHGPGETQYF | TRBJ2-5 | NA | TRBV28 | NA
TGTGCCAGCAGCTTAGATTGGGGCAGAATCTACAATGAGCAGTTCTTC | CASSLDWGRIYNEQFF | TRBJ2-1 | NA | TRBV7-2 | NA
TGCAGCGTGTCCGGGACAGCGTACGAGCAGTACTTC | CSVSGTAYEQYF | TRBJ2-7 | TRBD1 | TRBV29-1 | few
TGTGCCAGTAGTGGGACAGACCCCTACGAGCAGTACTTC | CASSGTDPYEQYF | TRBJ2-7 | TRBD1 | TRBV19 | few
TGTGCCAGCAGCCAAATGAACACTGAAGCTTTCTTT | CASSQMNTEAFF | TRBJ1-1 | NA | TRBV7-9 | many
TGCAGTGCCCAAGGTGGGGGCGCGGGGAACACCGGGGAGCTGTTTTTT | CSAQGGGAGNTGELFF | TRBJ2-2 | NA | TRBV20-1 | NA
TGTGCCAGCAGTGACCTTAGCGGGGCCACCTACGAGCAGTACTTC | CASSDLSGATYEQYF | TRBJ2-7 | TRBD2 | TRBV2 | few
TGTGCCAGCAGCAAAAGGGGGGGAAGCCTCGCTGGGGCCAACGTCCTGACTTTC | CASSKRGGSLAGANVLTF | TRBJ2-6 | NA | TRBV11-2 | NA
TGCGCCAGCAGCCAAGATTTCGGAGCCAAGTTGACGCAGTATTTT | CASSQDFGAKLTQYF | TRBJ2-3 | NA | TRBV4-1 | few
TGTGCCAGCAGATTATCGTCTAGCGGGGGTAACTCCTACAATGAGCAGTTCTTC | CASRLSSSGGNSYNEQFF | TRBJ2-1 | TRBD2 | TRBV6-5 | once
TGTGCCAGCAGCTTCAGGGGTTGGGGGCGCAGGAACACTGAAGCTTTCTTT | CASSFRGWGRRNTEAFF | TRBJ1-1 | NA | TRBV11-1 | NA
TGTGCCAGCAGCGGTGGAGAACACTCACCCCTCCACTTT | CASSGGEHSPLHF | TRBJ1-6 | NA | TRBV9 | many
TGTGCCAGCAGCCCCCGGGCGGGGCGGAACGAGCAGTACTTC | CASSPRAGRNEQYF | TRBJ2-7 | NA | TRBV3-1 | NA
TGTGCCAGCAGTGTCCGGGACAGTCTTGCGGAGACCCAGTACTTC | CASSVRDSLAETQYF | TRBJ2-5 | TRBD1 | TRBV2 | many
TGTGCCAGCAGTTCGGCAAGCGGTCAGCCCCAGCATTTT | CASSSASGQPQHF | TRBJ1-5 | NA | TRBV12-3/TRBV12-4 | few
TGTGCCAGCACCCTAGCGGGAGGGCCGAACGATGAGCAGTTCTTC | CASTLAGGPNDEQFF | TRBJ2-1 | TRBD2 | TRBV6-2/TRBV6-3 | few
TGTGCCAGCAGTCCATACTCCGGACAGCCGGGATCTCGAGGCTACACCTTC | CASSPYSGQPGSRGYTF | TRBJ1-2 | NA | TRBV12-3/TRBV12-4 | NA
TGCGCCAGCAGCCAAGACCGGGCTGGGGGCGAGACCCAGTACTTC | CASSQDRAGGETQYF | TRBJ2-5 | NA | TRBV4-3 | NA
TGTGCCAGCAGCTCACAGGGGGGTCAGCCCCAGCATTTT | CASSSQGGQPQHF | TRBJ1-5 | TRBD1 | TRBV12-3/TRBV12-4 | many
TGTGCCACCAGTGACCGACAGGGATCCCCCACAGATACGCAGTATTTT | CATSDRQGSPTDTQYF | TRBJ2-3 | TRBD1 | TRBV24-1 | few
TGTGCCAGCAGGCAAACTACAGGGCCCGGATCACCCCTCCACTTT | CASRQTTGPGSPLHF | TRBJ1-6 | NA | TRBV6-5 | many
TGTGCCATCAGTGAGTCTTCAGTCGGGTATTACGAGCAGTACTTC | CAISESSVGYYEQYF | TRBJ2-7 | NA | TRBV10-3 | many
TGCAGCGTTCGCCTCATGAACACTGAAGCTTTCTTT | CSVRLMNTEAFF | TRBJ1-1 | NA | TRBV29-1 | NA
TGCAGTGCAACCTTGGGACTAGCGGGGTACGATACGCAGTATTTT | CSATLGLAGYDTQYF | TRBJ2-3 | TRBD2 | TRBV20-1 | NA
TGTGCCATCAGTGAGTCGAAAGGAAGCTCCTACAATGAGCAGTTCTTC | CAISESKGSSYNEQFF | TRBJ2-1 | NA | TRBV10-3 | NA
TGCGCCAGCAGCTTGATTCGGACAGGGGTTTGGGGAATGAACACTGAAGCTTTCTTT | CASSLIRTGVWGMNTEAFF | TRBJ1-1 | TRBD1 | TRBV5-1 | few
TGTGCCATCAGTGAGGGCCTCAATACAGGGCAGTACTTC | CAISEGLNTGQYF | TRBJ2-7 | NA | TRBV10-3 | many
TGTGCCAGCAGACAAACCTACGAGCAGTACTTC | CASRQTYEQYF | TRBJ2-7 | NA | TRBV7-8 | many